Shown below are 6 T cell receptor beta chains from a single sample sequenced in a study of T-cell reconstitution after alpha-beta-depleted transplantation in children. During its preparation, the TCRbeta library received unique molecular identifiers. MiXCR was run by TCRdb on the PCR reads, yielding one entry per CDR3 protein. This sample has some 840,000 distinct CDR3 sequences, with about 16% found just once. The sequencing used PBMCs, mostly from graft donor cells, collected 360 days after TCRalphabeta/CD19-depleted stem cell transplant. These receptors came from a male patient aged 10 to 17 who had a stem cell transplant for acute lymphoblastic leukemia, so the T cells may come from the graft donor.

The chain is built from TRBV10-2 and TRBJ1-5; perhaps TRBD1 as D (6 bases). With 3 bases removed from V and 16 bases from J, the gap between germline ends came to 19 bases. From germline, CDR1 is WSHSY and CDR2 SAAADI. The CDR3 has 13 residues. The CDR3 region has the DNA TGCGCCAGCAGTGACGAACAGGGCCCCGGGGGTCATTTT. It specifies CASSDEQGPGGHF.

The table lists this clonotype with many counts. This rearrangement joins TRBV5-1 to TRBJ2-3, with D hard to call. Germline CDR1 reads SGHRS; CDR2 reads YFSETQ. Trimming left V 0 bases short and J 7 bases short, with 6 bases between. This CDR3 has 12 residues. CDR3 DNA: TGCGCCAGCAGCTTGGCCTCGAATACGCAGTATTTT. This encodes CASSLASNTQYF.

This clonotype showed up just a few times. This chain joins TRBV5-1 and TRBJ2-1; 7 nucleotides agree with TRBD1. This CDR3 has 14 amino acids. CDR1 SGHRS and CDR2 YFSETQ come from the germline V gene. Trimming removed 7 bases from V and 5 bases from J; junction bases left unmatched: 9. The CDR3 is CASGLRDRNNEQFF. The CDR3 coding sequence is TGCGCCAGCGGACTCCGGGACAGAAACAATGAGCAGTTCTTC. The full variable domain, with the rest looked up from reference TRBV5-1 and TRBJ2-1, is KAGVTQTPRYLIKTRGQQVTLSCSPISGHRSVSWYQQTPGQGLQFLFEYFSETQRNKGNFPGRFSGRQFSNSRSEMNVSTLELGDSALYLCASGLRDRNNEQFFGPGTRLTVL.

This clonotype appeared a few times. The chain employs TRBV3-1 and TRBJ2-2, with 13 bases fitting TRBD2. The CDR3 loop spans 18 amino acids. V shed 4 bases, J shed 4 bases, and the junction held 9 bases outside the gene matches. CDR1 and CDR2 from the germline V gene are LGHDT and YNNKEL (reference sequence). Here the CDR3 DNA reads TGTGCCAGCAGCCCAGGGACTAGCGGGACCGTACTCACCGGGGAGCTGTTTTTT. Protein: CASSPGTSGTVLTGELFF.

The chain is built from TRBV18 and TRBJ2-7; D remains ambiguous. Germline CDR1 reads KGHSH; CDR2 reads LQKENI. The CDR3 consists of 17 residues. V lost 5 bases to trimming and J lost 0 bases, with 20 bases between them. CDR3 bases: TGTGCCAGCTCAATGGTTGCAATTCGCCCAGACTCCTACGAGCAGTACTTC. Its translation is CASSMVAIRPDSYEQYF.

This clonotype came up a few times. The chain employs TRBV4-1 and TRBJ2-2; D might be TRBD1 or TRBD2, each matching 5 bases. The CDR3 sequence is 16 residues long. Looked up from germline, CDR1 is MGHRA and CDR2 is YSYEKL. Trimming took off 4 bases at V and 0 bases at J, with 12 bases between the two ends. The CDR3 loop is CASSLLTGPNTGELFF. The CDR3 DNA reads as TGCGCCAGCAGCCTCCTCACGGGACCGAACACCGGGGAGCTGTTTTTT.